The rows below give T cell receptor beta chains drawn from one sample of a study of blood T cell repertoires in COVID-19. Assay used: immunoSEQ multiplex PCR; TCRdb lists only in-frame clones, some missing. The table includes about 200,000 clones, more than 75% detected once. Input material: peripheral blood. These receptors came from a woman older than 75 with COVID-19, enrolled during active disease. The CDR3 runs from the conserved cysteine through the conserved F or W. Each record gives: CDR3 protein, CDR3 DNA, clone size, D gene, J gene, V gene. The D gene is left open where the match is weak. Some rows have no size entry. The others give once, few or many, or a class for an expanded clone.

CASGTSGSYEQYF | TGTGCCAGCGGGACTAGCGGTTCCTACGAGCAGTACTTC | NA | TRBD2 | TRBJ2-7 | TRBV12-3/TRBV12-4
CASSPARWRETQYF | TGTGCCAGCAGCCCGGCCCGTTGGAGGGAGACCCAGTACTTC | few | NA | TRBJ2-5 | TRBV11-2
CASSPGGRYEQYF | TGTGCCAGTAGTCCAGGTGGAAGGTACGAGCAGTACTTC | NA | NA | TRBJ2-7 | TRBV19
CASSASAPGQNSPLHF | TGTGCCAGCTCAGCTTCTGCACCGGGACAGAATTCACCCCTCCACTTT | NA | TRBD1 | TRBJ1-6 | TRBV18
CASSLVAQGGTDTQYF | TGTGCCAGCAGCTTGGTAGCGCAGGGGGGCACAGATACGCAGTATTTT | NA | TRBD1 | TRBJ2-3 | TRBV5-6
CASSHRRGLYNEQFF | TGTGCCAGCAGCCACCGGCGGGGGCTCTACAATGAGCAGTTCTTC | NA | NA | TRBJ2-1 | TRBV3-1/TRBV3-2
CASSQDEDRTGELFF | TGTGCCAGCAGCCAAGATGAGGACAGGACCGGGGAGCTGTTTTTT | NA | TRBD1 | TRBJ2-2 | TRBV4-2
CASSLGGVQNEQFF | TGTGCCAGCAGTTTAGGCGGGGTCCAGAATGAGCAGTTCTTC | once | NA | TRBJ2-1 | TRBV11-2
CASSLSTGKAFF | TGTGCCAGCAGCTTATCGACAGGGAAGGCTTTCTTT | NA | TRBD1 | TRBJ1-1 | TRBV5-6
CASSEQASYEQYF | TGTGCCAGCAGTGAACAGGCCTCCTACGAGCAGTACTTC | NA | NA | TRBJ2-7 | TRBV2
CASRVDRTNTEAFF | TGTGCCAGCAGGGTGGACAGGACGAACACTGAAGCTTTCTTT | NA | TRBD1 | TRBJ1-1 | TRBV6-5
CASSYGQGKGYGYTF | TGCGCCAGCAGCTACGGACAGGGGAAGGGTTATGGCTACACCTTC | NA | TRBD1 | TRBJ1-2 | TRBV4-1
CASSRTGGNTIYF | TGTGCCAGCAGCCGGACAGGGGGCAACACCATATATTTT | NA | TRBD1 | TRBJ1-3 | TRBV7-9
CASSTQSQRRFF | TGTGCCAGTAGTACCCAATCGCAGCGGAGGTTCTTC | few | NA | TRBJ2-1 | TRBV19
CASSLVRGSYNEQFF | TGTGCCAGCAGCTTGGTTAGGGGCTCCTACAATGAGCAGTTCTTC | few | NA | TRBJ2-1 | TRBV5-4
CASSLGTLGGGTEAFF | TGTGCCAGCAGTTTAGGGACCCTTGGGGGAGGAACTGAAGCTTTCTTT | NA | NA | TRBJ1-1 | TRBV28
CASSVGGLAGARDTQYF | TGTGCCAGCAGCGTAGGGGGACTAGCGGGAGCAAGGGATACGCAGTATTTT | NA | TRBD2 | TRBJ2-3 | TRBV9
CASSLGPGQGLEKLFF | TGTGCCAGCAGCTTAGGACCGGGACAGGGCTTGGAAAAACTGTTTTTT | NA | TRBD1 | TRBJ1-4 | TRBV7-6
CSARDLQGAFF | TGCAGTGCTAGAGATCTACAGGGAGCTTTCTTT | NA | NA | TRBJ1-1 | TRBV20-1
CASSIVQRVIYNEQFF | TGTGCCAGTAGTATAGTCCAGCGGGTGATCTACAATGAGCAGTTCTTC | NA | NA | TRBJ2-1 | TRBV19
CASSSTSGRARNEQFF | TGTGCCAGCAGTTCGACTAGCGGGAGGGCTAGAAATGAGCAGTTCTTC | NA | TRBD2 | TRBJ2-1 | TRBV3-1/TRBV3-2
CASSYGGRAGELFF | TGTGCCAGCAGTTACGGCGGGAGGGCCGGGGAGCTGTTTTTT | NA | TRBD2 | TRBJ2-2 | TRBV6-5
CASSLDDSRNNYGYTF | TGTGCCAGCAGCTTGGATGACAGTCGGAATAACTATGGCTACACCTTC | few | NA | TRBJ1-2 | TRBV5-6
CASRKGGARYEQYF | TGTGCCAGCAGGAAGGGGGGGGCGAGGTACGAGCAGTACTTC | NA | NA | TRBJ2-7 | TRBV6-5
CASSSRTGALEAFF | TGTGCCAGCAGTTCACGGACAGGGGCACTGGAAGCTTTCTTT | few | TRBD1 | TRBJ1-1 | TRBV6-6
CATSRGEIANTEELFF | TGTGCCACCAGCAGAGGGGAGATCGCGAACACCGAGGAGCTGTTTTTT | NA | NA | TRBJ2-2 | TRBV15
CASSQVGQIRNSPLHF | TGCGCCAGCAGCCAAGTGGGACAGATACGTAATTCACCCCTCCACTTT | NA | TRBD1 | TRBJ1-6 | TRBV4-1
CASSRTLTGVETQYF | TGTGCCAGCAGCCGAACCCTGACAGGGGTGGAGACCCAGTACTTC | NA | TRBD1 | TRBJ2-5 | TRBV6-2/TRBV6-3
CASTTGPNTGELFF | TGTGCCAGCACTACAGGCCCGAACACCGGGGAGCTGTTTTTT | NA | NA | TRBJ2-2 | TRBV2
CASSGRQGVGDTEAFF | TGTGCCAGCAGCGGACGACAGGGAGTTGGGGACACTGAAGCTTTCTTT | once | TRBD1 | TRBJ1-1 | TRBV3-1/TRBV3-2
CASSLVAGAGNTIYF | TGTGCCAGCAGCTTAGTCGCAGGGGCTGGAAACACCATATATTTT | NA | NA | TRBJ1-3 | TRBV7-9
CASSQTGTRYGYTF | TGTGCCAGCAGCCAAACCGGGACAAGATATGGCTACACCTTC | NA | NA | TRBJ1-2 | TRBV14
CASSLRSGVDF | TGTGCCAGCAGTTTAAGGAGCGGGGTAGACTTC | NA | TRBD2 | TRBJ2-7 | TRBV12-3/TRBV12-4
CASSALGGSYNEQFF | TGTGCCAGCAGCGCCTTGGGCGGGAGCTACAATGAGCAGTTCTTC | NA | TRBD2 | TRBJ2-1 | TRBV7-3
CASSQERPGSRSGNTIYF | TGTGCCAGCAGCCAAGAACGCCCGGGGAGTCGGTCTGGAAACACCATATATTTT | NA | NA | TRBJ1-3 | TRBV3-1/TRBV3-2
CASSLYRAVGTEAFF | TGTGCCAGCAGCTTGTACAGGGCAGTAGGCACTGAAGCTTTCTTT | few | NA | TRBJ1-1 | TRBV5-5
CASSLTGGGNTIYF | TGTGCCAGCAGCCTCACGGGAGGGGGAAACACCATATATTTT | few | NA | TRBJ1-3 | TRBV28
CASSENSPFAVYNEQFF | TGTGCCAGCAGTGAAAACTCCCCCTTTGCGGTGTACAATGAGCAGTTCTTC | many | NA | TRBJ2-1 | TRBV2
CASSGLAGTYNEQFF | TGTGCCAGCAGCGGCTTAGCGGGGACCTACAATGAGCAGTTCTTC | NA | TRBD2 | TRBJ2-1 | TRBV14
CASTRDRGQAEAFF | TGTGCCAGCACCCGGGACAGGGGACAGGCTGAAGCTTTCTTT | NA | TRBD1 | TRBJ1-1 | TRBV6-5
CASSGQIYADEQFF | TGTGCCAGCAGCGGACAGATATACGCGGATGAGCAGTTCTTC | NA | NA | TRBJ2-1 | TRBV5-4
CASSEIVGTGEAFF | TGTGCCAGCAGTGAAATAGTGGGGACAGGGGAAGCTTTCTTT | NA | TRBD1 | TRBJ1-1 | TRBV6-1
CASSLATGVETQYF | TGTGCCAGCTCACTCGCGACAGGGGTAGAGACCCAGTACTTC | NA | TRBD1 | TRBJ2-5 | TRBV18
CASSFNRGDTQYF | TGTGCCAGCAGCTTCAACAGGGGAGATACGCAGTATTTT | NA | TRBD1 | TRBJ2-3 | TRBV7-2
CASSWVGGSTGELFF | TGTGCCAGCAGTTGGGTCGGCGGAAGCACCGGGGAGCTGTTTTTT | NA | NA | TRBJ2-2 | TRBV6-5
CASSLVAGGRGEQYF | TGTGCCAGCAGCTTAGTAGCGGGAGGAAGAGGGGAGCAGTACTTC | NA | TRBD2 | TRBJ2-7 | TRBV7-8
CASTLRGGSQQGQFF | TGTGCCAGTACCCTCCGGGGCGGGAGTCAGCAAGGGCAGTTCTTC | NA | TRBD2 | TRBJ2-1 | TRBV19
CATKKEGGAGETQYF | TGTGCCACTAAAAAGGAAGGGGGCGCCGGGGAGACCCAGTACTTC | NA | TRBD1 | TRBJ2-5 | TRBV2
CASSRDRRLNYGYTF | TGTGCCAGCAGCCGAGACAGGCGACTTAACTATGGCTACACCTTC | NA | NA | TRBJ1-2 | TRBV5-8
CASSFPGQAQYF | TGTGCCAGCAGTTTCCCGGGACAGGCCCAGTACTTC | NA | TRBD1 | TRBJ2-5 | TRBV6-5
CASADGGVGDTQYF | TGTGCCAGTGCTGACGGGGGGGTAGGAGATACGCAGTATTTT | NA | TRBD2 | TRBJ2-3 | TRBV6-5
CASSRRGQEGYNEQFF | TGTGCCAGCAGTCGAAGGGGCCAGGAGGGGTACAATGAGCAGTTCTTC | NA | NA | TRBJ2-1 | TRBV14
CASAGQGDNSPLHF | TGTGCCAGCGCGGGACAGGGGGATAATTCACCCCTCCACTTT | NA | TRBD1 | TRBJ1-6 | TRBV2
CASSPQGGVRDTQYF | TGTGCCAGCTCACCGCAGGGGGGAGTAAGAGATACGCAGTATTTT | NA | NA | TRBJ2-3 | TRBV18
CASSYGTGMFGYGYTF | TGTGCCAGCAGTTACGGGACAGGGATGTTCGGCTATGGCTACACCTTC | once | TRBD1 | TRBJ1-2 | TRBV6-5